This entry lists 19 T cell receptor beta chains sequenced from one sample in a study of blood T cell repertoires in COVID-19. Assay: immunoSEQ multiplex PCR; the TCRdb copy retains only in-frame clones and omits some. The repertoire holds approximately 250,000 clones, with about 83% as singletons. The sample comprised peripheral blood. The receptors stem from a human donor in a cohort sampled during active COVID-19.

The chain recombines TRBV4-1 with TRBJ2-5; TRBD1 is a possible D gene (6 bases). Germline loops: CDR1 MGHRA, CDR2 YSYEKL. The CDR3 contains 16 residues. Deletions cut 0 bases from V and 4 bases from J, with 15 bases between. CDR3 nucleotides: TGCGCCAGCAGCCAAGAACGCTCTCAGGGGCGAGAGACCCAGTACTTC. Protein: CASSQERSQGRETQYF.

V and J are TRBV6-5 and TRBJ2-7; 13 bases match TRBD2. In germline, CDR1 is MNHEY, CDR2 SVGAGI. The CDR3 spans 15 residues. J lost 6 bases, V lost 6 bases, and 8 bases had no gene match. In DNA form, the CDR3 reads TGTGCCAGCAGATTACTAGCGGGAGGGCCTGGCGAGCAGTACTTC. Protein sequence: CASRLLAGGPGEQYF.

CDR3 sequence: CASRQQTGGQPQHF. In nucleotides, the CDR3 is TGTGCCAGCAGACAACAGACAGGGGGTCAGCCCCAGCATTTT. The chain couples TRBV5-5 to TRBJ1-5, with 9 bases aligning to TRBD1. The ends lost 5 bases at V and 6 bases at J; junction bases unmatched: 6. Germline V gives CDR1 SGHKS, CDR2 YYEKEE (reference sequence). The CDR3 has 14 residues. The full variable domain, its missing parts supplied by reference TRBV5-5 and TRBJ1-5, is DAGVTQSPTHLIKTRGQQVTLRCSPISGHKSVSWYQQVLGQGPQFIFQYYEKEERGRGNFPDRFSARQFPNYSSELNVNALLLGDSALYLCASRQQTGGQPQHFGDGTRLSIL.

This clone was seen at least ten times. This rearrangement joins TRBV10-3 to TRBJ2-7; TRBD2 aligns across 8 bases. The CDR3 has 15 residues. The V gene end was trimmed by 4 bases and the J gene end by 2 bases; junction bases not matched to a gene: 7. Germline CDR1 reads ENHRY; CDR2 reads SYGVKD. The CDR3 here is CAISGSGSPPYEQYF. In DNA, the CDR3 is TGTGCCATCAGTGGAAGCGGGAGTCCACCCTACGAGCAGTACTTC.

The J gene is TRBJ2-7, the V gene TRBV10-2, with TRBD1 matching 7 bases. The CDR3 is 14 amino acids. Germline trimming cut 6 bases from V and 0 bases from J; bases unmatched to any gene: 5. Germline V gene data show CDR1 as WSHSY and CDR2 as SAAADI. The CDR3 sequence is CASSLTGSSYEQYF. CDR3 sequence (DNA): TGCGCCAGCAGCCTGACAGGGAGCTCCTACGAGCAGTACTTC.

The chain combines TRBV10-1 with TRBJ2-5; D might be TRBD2 (6 bases). V shed 3 bases and J shed 5 bases, with 16 bases lying between them. The CDR3 contains 15 residues. Germline CDR1 is WNHNN and CDR2 is SYGVQD (reference sequence). As DNA, the CDR3 is TGCGCCAGCAGTGACGGCGGGAAGGAGTCGGAGACCCAGTACTTC. Translated, it gives CASSDGGKESETQYF.

V and J are TRBV6-5 and TRBJ1-1; TRBD1 matches 9 bases. The germline V gene encodes CDR1 MNHEY and CDR2 SVGAGI. The CDR3 length is 14 residues. The V and J ends lost 6 bases and 3 bases, in that order; junction bases with no gene match: 5. CDR3 in DNA: TGTGCCAGCAGCTCGACAGGGGGTGACACTGAAGCTTTCTTT. Amino acids: CASSSTGGDTEAFF.

This chain joins TRBV30 and TRBJ2-7; 9 bases agree with TRBD1. CDR3 length: 12 amino acids. CDR1 is GTSNPN, CDR2 SVGIG, per germline (reference sequence). J was trimmed by 2 bases and V by 7 bases; bases with no gene match: 3. CDR3 loop: CAFGQGTYEQYF. The CDR3 DNA reads as TGTGCCTTCGGACAGGGGACCTACGAGCAGTACTTC.

The chain couples TRBV7-2 to TRBJ1-5, with D unclear. Germline lookup yields CDR1 SGHTA and CDR2 FQGNSA. The ends were cut back, 1 base at V and 0 bases at J, with 13 bases in the middle. The CDR3 is 17 residues long. The CDR3 protein is CASSLEGGSYSNQPQHF. The CDR3, as DNA: TGTGCCAGCAGCTTAGAGGGAGGGTCCTATAGCAATCAGCCCCAGCATTTT.

The chain uses TRBV21-1 and TRBJ1-2; the D call in the table, TRBD1, was not verified against the DNA. TRBV21-1 is labeled a pseudogene. This CDR3 is 15 amino acids long. CDR3 bases: TGTGCCAGCAGCAATAGAACCGACAGGGTGTATGGCTACACCTTC. Encoded protein: CASSNRTDRVYGYTF.

The rearrangement links TRBV10-1 to TRBJ2-1; a possible D gene is TRBD1 (6 bases). The CDR3 is 12 amino acids. Trimming took 6 bases from V and 7 from J, leaving 10 bases between them. In germline, CDR1 is WNHNN, CDR2 SYGVQD (reference sequence). The CDR3: CASSYRDNEQFF. The CDR3 region has the DNA TGCGCCAGCAGCTACAGGGATAATGAGCAGTTCTTC.

The chain links TRBV29-1 to TRBJ2-2; 13 nucleotides line up with TRBD2. The CDR3 has 14 residues. Germline values: CDR1 SQVTM, CDR2 ANQGSEA. V dropped 7 bases and J dropped 8; count of bases not matched to a gene: 7. CDR3 in amino acids: CSGRGLAGVGELFF. CDR3 coding DNA: TGCAGCGGAAGAGGACTAGCGGGAGTTGGGGAGCTGTTTTTT.

The chain employs TRBV9 and TRBJ2-5; D might be TRBD1 (7 bases). CDR1 is SGDLS and CDR2 is YYNGEE in the germline V gene. V was shortened by 0 bases and J by 7 bases, with 13 bases between the two germline ends. This CDR3 has 14 residues. The CDR3 DNA reads as TGTGCCAGCAGCGTAGGGGTCCAGGGGGGGACCCAGTACTTC. Amino acid sequence: CASSVGVQGGTQYF.

The rearrangement links TRBV28 to TRBJ2-1; 13 positions match TRBD2. Losses at the gene ends were 5 bases for V and 1 base for J; bases not matched to a gene: 8. The CDR3 spans 18 residues. The germline gives CDR1 MDHEN, CDR2 SYDVKM. In nucleotides, the CDR3 is TGTGCCAGCAGTCCTAAAACTAGCGGGAGGGGGTCCTACAATGAGCAGTTCTTC. This translates into CASSPKTSGRGSYNEQFF.

The chain is built from TRBV7-2 and TRBJ1-4, with unresolved D. In germline, CDR1 is SGHTA, CDR2 FQGNSA. The CDR3 has 13 residues. The V and J ends lost 1 base and 4 bases respectively, with 4 bases between them. The CDR3 DNA reads TGTGCCAGCAGCTTAGTCTATAATGAAAAACTGTTTTTT. Translating gives CASSLVYNEKLFF.

This clone was picked up one time. The genes are TRBV7-3 and TRBJ1-2, with D uncertain. Trimming shortened V by 9 bases and J by 7 bases, and 18 bases separated the two germline ends. Germline V lookup: CDR1 SGHTA, CDR2 FQGTGA. This CDR3 has 13 amino acids. The CDR3 protein is CARAERVNSGYTF. As DNA, the CDR3 is TGTGCCAGGGCCGAGAGGGTGAATAGTGGCTACACCTTC.

The chain employs TRBV28 and TRBJ2-3; 7 nucleotides align to TRBD2. V was clipped by 8 bases and J by 5 bases; unmatched bases: 13. Germline loops: CDR1 MDHEN, CDR2 SYDVKM. The CDR3 sequence is 15 residues long. The CDR3 DNA is TGTGCCAGCCAACGGGGTAAAGCGGGGAGAGATACGCAGTATTTT. Residues: CASQRGKAGRDTQYF.

J is TRBJ1-2 and V is TRBV6-5; 10 bases are shared with TRBD1. With V trimmed by 6 bases and J by 2 bases, 3 bases remained unmatched. The CDR3 spans 14 residues. In germline, CDR1 is MNHEY, CDR2 SVGAGI. CDR3 in amino acids: CASSRQGANYGYTF. The DNA of the CDR3 is TGTGCCAGCAGCCGACAGGGGGCAAACTATGGCTACACCTTC.

The chain recombines TRBV3-1 (or the pseudogene TRBV3-2) with TRBJ1-4; D unclear. The germline V and J ends were trimmed by 4 bases and 2 bases, with 11 bases remaining between them. The CDR3 is made up of 15 amino acids. The germline CDR1 and CDR2 sequences are LGHDT and YNNKEL (reference sequence). The CDR3 sequence is CASSPSGLTNEKLFF. For the CDR3, the DNA is TGTGCCAGCAGCCCCTCCGGACTGACTAATGAAAAACTGTTTTTT.